The T cell receptor beta chain described here comes from a study of blood T cell repertoires in COVID-19. Across the whole study: From the United States, Italy and Spain came samples of acute and convalescent COVID-19. Nucleic acid was either cDNA or gDNA, and it came from T cells, B-cell-depleted T cells, or PBMCs.

Under the authors' procedure: How many nucleated cells were present was estimated from reference gene primer amplification. Method: immunoSEQ multiplex PCR; TCRdb's copy keeps in-frame clones and lacks some. V and J calls and clone size are as listed in that table; D and trimming were resolved from the DNA. The sample has around 250,000 clones; about 89% are singletons. Sequencing was carried out using peripheral blood. The origin of this receptor is a woman between 55 and 75 years old who had recovered from COVID-19.

The CDR3, as DNA: TGTGCCAGCAGCCCTCTGACAGGCACAGATACGCAGTATTTT. Encoded protein: CASSPLTGTDTQYF. This chain connects TRBV14 to TRBJ2-3; the D gene is possibly TRBD1 (5 bases). Trimming took 4 bases from V and 1 from J, leaving 9 bases between them. The CDR3 contains 14 residues. Germline V gene sequence: CDR1 SGHDN, CDR2 FVKESK.